One and the same sample provided the 27 T cell receptor beta chains below, sequenced in a study of CD8+ T cells in alopecia areata. As for treatment: oral pan-JAK inhibitor, 5-10 mg twice daily. RNA was isolated and reverse transcribed to cDNA, the sequencing template. Data came from immunoSEQ multiplex PCR; TCRdb stores just in-frame clones and leaves some out. The sample holds about 260,000 clones, 50% to 75% seen once. Sequenced here: CD4+ T cells sorted from blood, sampled around week 54, from a patient treated with tofacitinib. Receptors were obtained from a human donor with alopecia areata.

The rearrangement links TRBV30 to TRBJ1-2; D gene uncertain. V lost 1 base and J 6 bases, leaving 6 bases between the germline ends. The CDR3 loop spans 11 amino acids. Germline V gives CDR1 GTSNPN, CDR2 SVGIG (reference sequence). DNA for the CDR3: TGTGCCTGGAGTGGAGAGGATGGCTACACCTTC. Residues: CAWSGEDGYTF.

Only a few counts were recorded for this clone. The genes are TRBV5-1 and TRBJ1-1; TRBD1 matches 7 bases. V lost 4 bases and J lost 2; bases outside the gene matches: 5. CDR3 length equals 14 residues. Germline V gene sequence: CDR1 SGHRS, CDR2 YFSETQ. The CDR3 region is CASSPGTANTEAFF. The CDR3 nucleotides are TGCGCCAGCAGCCCCGGGACAGCCAACACTGAAGCTTTCTTT.

The chain has TRBV7-2 and TRBJ1-2; 9 bases line up with TRBD1. From germline, CDR1 is SGHTA and CDR2 FQGNSA. The CDR3 runs to 15 residues. The trim removed 5 bases at V and 8 bases at J, leaving 12 bases unmatched. CDR3 DNA sequence: TGTGCCAGCAGCGCCTTACAGGGGGCTTCAAGGGGCTACACCTTC. Protein sequence: CASSALQGASRGYTF.

CDR3 sequence (DNA): TGTGCCAGCAGTGAGAGACAGGGAGATTCACCCCTCCACTTT. As protein: CASSERQGDSPLHF. The rearrangement links TRBV6-1 to TRBJ1-6; 7 nucleotides line up with TRBD1. The CDR3 runs 14 residues. Trimming removed 3 bases from V and 8 bases from J; junction bases left unmatched: 4. Germline-derived CDR1 and CDR2 are MNHNS and SASEGT.

This sequence joins TRBV25-1 and TRBJ2-1, with 8 bases fitting TRBD1. CDR3 size: 15 residues. The V segment lost 5 bases and the J segment 7 bases; nucleotides outside the gene matches: 10. Germline V gene data show CDR1 as MGHDK and CDR2 as SYGVNS. The CDR3, as DNA: TGTGCCAGCAGTAGGTTCGGGACAGGTCCAAATGAGCAGTTCTTC. The encoded protein is CASSRFGTGPNEQFF.

This clone showed up just a few times. The chain links TRBV15 to TRBJ2-1, with D possibly TRBD1 on 5 matching bases. The CDR3 runs to 13 residues. The V end was cut by 0 bases, the J end by 8 bases, with 8 bases between. From germline, CDR1 is LNHNV and CDR2 YYDKDF (reference sequence). As DNA, the CDR3 is TGTGCCACCAGCAGAGAGTGGGGCGATGAGCAGTTCTTC. This sequence encodes CATSREWGDEQFF.

The table lists this clone with a few counts. The J gene is TRBJ1-1, the V gene TRBV9, with 7 bases lining up with TRBD1. V was pared by 4 bases and J by 0 bases, with 6 bases of the junction left unmatched. The CDR3 is 15 residues long. Germline CDR1 is SGDLS and CDR2 is YYNGEE. In DNA form, the CDR3 reads TGTGCCAGCAGCCCACGAGGACAGGTGAACACTGAAGCTTTCTTT. Amino acid sequence: CASSPRGQVNTEAFF.

This clone was counted only a few times. V and J are TRBV25-1 and TRBJ2-3, with TRBD2 identical over 9 bases. The CDR3 extends over 18 amino acids. CDR1 is MGHDK and CDR2 is SYGVNS in the germline V gene. The V and J ends lost 1 base and 2 bases, in that order; junction bases with no gene match: 10. CDR3 amino acids: CASSELTLAGRNTDTQYF. In nucleotides, the CDR3 is TGTGCCAGCAGTGAATTAACCCTAGCGGGGAGGAACACAGATACGCAGTATTTT.

This chain joins TRBV7-3 and TRBJ2-5, with a weak D call TRBD1 (5 bases). Germline V gives CDR1 SGHTA, CDR2 FQGTGA. This CDR3 has 13 residues. V was pared by 5 bases and J by 5 bases, with 12 bases between. The CDR3 nucleotides are TGTGCCAGCAGCCGTGGACAATGGGAGACCCAGTACTTC. Its protein is CASSRGQWETQYF.

This clone was seen more than once but under ten times. The chain couples TRBV2 to TRBJ2-1; no clear D gene. The germline CDR1 and CDR2 sequences are SNHLY and FYNNEI. CDR3 length: 12 residues. Trimming left V 6 bases short and J 15 bases short, with 18 bases between. CDR3 residues: CASRDTSQPAFF. CDR3 nucleotide sequence: TGTGCCAGCAGAGATACGTCCCAACCGGCGTTCTTC. Full variable domain (outside the CDR3, taken from reference TRBV2 and TRBJ2-1): EPEVTQTPSHQVTQMGQEVILRCVPISNHLYFYWYRQILGQKVEFLVSFYNNEISEKSEIFDDQFSVERPDGSNFTLKIRSTKLEDSAMYFCASRDTSQPAFFGPGTRLTVL.

This clone was observed a handful of times. The rearrangement uses TRBV2 and TRBJ2-5, with unresolved D. The V gene lost 4 bases and the J gene lost 5 bases, with 11 bases spanning the gap. There are 13 residues in the CDR3. Germline V CDR1 and CDR2: SNHLY, FYNNEI. CDR3 sequence reads: CASSGTTAETQYF. The CDR3 coding sequence is TGTGCCAGCAGTGGCACTACCGCGGAGACCCAGTACTTC.

V usage is TRBV4-3 and J usage is TRBJ2-1, with D possibly TRBD1 on 5 matching bases. Germline V gene data show CDR1 as LGHNA and CDR2 as YSLEER. Trimming cost V 4 bases and J 7 bases, with 11 bases left between them. This CDR3 has 13 residues. The CDR3 nucleotides are TGCGCCAGCAGCCCAAGGGGCTGGAATGAGCAGTTCTTC. This sequence encodes CASSPRGWNEQFF.

This chain joins TRBV7-3 and TRBJ2-1; 7 bases are shared with TRBD2. The CDR3 extends over 13 amino acids. The ends lost 6 bases at V and 6 bases at J; junction bases unmatched: 5. Germline V gives CDR1 SGHTA, CDR2 FQGTGA. The CDR3 nucleotides are TGTGCCAGCAGGGAGGCTAGCGGCAATGAGCAGTTCTTC. Amino acids: CASREASGNEQFF.

V gene TRBV7-2 combines with J gene TRBJ2-3; 12 bases are shared with TRBD2. This CDR3 contains 16 residues. CDR1 is SGHTA, CDR2 FQGNSA, per germline. The trim removed 3 bases at V and 5 bases at J, leaving 6 bases unmatched. CDR3 protein: CASSFGPGLAGDTQYF. As DNA, the CDR3 is TGTGCCAGCAGCTTCGGTCCGGGACTAGCGGGAGATACGCAGTATTTT.

V is TRBV5-1 and J is TRBJ1-1, with 7 bases lining up with TRBD1. The CDR3 contains 14 residues. Germline V CDR1 and CDR2: SGHRS, YFSETQ. V lost 0 bases, J lost 5 bases, and 4 bases stayed unmatched. CDR3 in amino acids: CASSLEGARTEAFF. CDR3 coding DNA: TGCGCCAGCAGCTTGGAGGGGGCGAGGACTGAAGCTTTCTTT.

The chain links TRBV30 to TRBJ1-1, with D hard to call. The V and J ends lost 3 bases and 3 bases respectively, with 11 bases between them. Germline CDR1 and CDR2: GTSNPN and SVGIG (reference sequence). The length of the CDR3 is 13 residues. CDR3 sequence (DNA): TGTGCCTGGAGCCTCAATCGGGACACTGAAGCTTTCTTT. Translating gives CAWSLNRDTEAFF.

The rearrangement links TRBV7-2 to TRBJ1-5; TRBD1 aligns across 7 bases. The CDR3 runs to 15 residues. With V trimmed by 5 bases and J by 7 bases, 11 bases remained unmatched. From germline, CDR1 is SGHTA and CDR2 FQGNSA. CDR3 in amino acids: CASSLRQGVGQPQHF. The CDR3 coding sequence is TGTGCCAGCAGCCTACGACAGGGAGTAGGGCAGCCCCAGCATTTT. The full variable domain, with the rest looked up from reference TRBV7-2 and TRBJ1-5, is GAGVSQSPSNKVTEKGKDVELRCDPISGHTALYWYRQSLGQGLEFLIYFQGNSAPDKSGLPSDRFSAERTGGSVSTLTIQRTQQEDSAVYLCASSLRQGVGQPQHFGDGTRLSIL.

The table lists this clone with a few counts. The genes are TRBV7-3 and TRBJ2-1, with D tentatively TRBD1 (5 bases). V was pared by 6 bases and J by 7 bases, with 13 bases between. The CDR3 length is 13 residues. Germline CDR1 and CDR2: SGHTA and FQGTGA. The CDR3 sequence is CASRSPGQNEQFF. Written as DNA, the CDR3 is TGTGCCAGCAGGTCCCCAGGACAAAATGAGCAGTTCTTC.

The chain is built from TRBV27 and TRBJ1-5; 11 bases are shared with TRBD1. Germline CDR1 reads MNHEY; CDR2 reads SMNVEV (reference sequence). CDR3 length: 15 amino acids. V lost 5 bases and J lost 4; bases outside the gene matches: 4. In DNA form, the CDR3 reads TGTGCCAGCAGTCGCGGGACAGGGGGAAATCAGCCCCAGCATTTT. It encodes CASSRGTGGNQPQHF.

The chain has TRBV9 and TRBJ2-5; perhaps TRBD1 as D (5 bases). With 0 bases removed from V and 3 bases from J, the gap between germline ends came to 6 bases. CDR1 SGDLS and CDR2 YYNGEE come from the germline V gene. The CDR3 is made up of 13 amino acids. This chain's CDR3 is CASSVVTEETQYF. CDR3 bases: TGTGCCAGCAGCGTAGTGACAGAAGAGACCCAGTACTTC.

This clone was observed a handful of times. The genes are TRBV2 and TRBJ2-1, with 10 bases fitting TRBD2. In germline, CDR1 is SNHLY, CDR2 FYNNEI. CDR3 size: 16 residues. V was pared by 6 bases and J by 5 bases, with 10 bases of the junction left unmatched. The CDR3 DNA reads TGTGCCAGCAGGAGCCTAGCGGGGGCCCAAAACAATGAGCAGTTCTTC. Translated: CASRSLAGAQNNEQFF.

J is TRBJ1-2 and V is TRBV27; possibly TRBD1 for D (5 bases). Per germline, CDR1 MNHEY and CDR2 SMNVEV (reference sequence). With 4 bases removed from V and 8 bases from J, the gap between germline ends came to 14 bases. This CDR3 contains 13 residues. The CDR3 sequence is CASSSGRRRGYTF. Written as DNA, the CDR3 is TGTGCCAGCAGTTCGGGACGGAGGAGAGGCTACACCTTC.

This clone was seen only a few times. The CDR3 sequence: CSAGFAGETQYF. The CDR3 nucleotides are TGCAGCGCCGGCTTTGCAGGAGAGACCCAGTACTTC. The V and J genes are TRBV29-1 and TRBJ2-5; D ambiguous. CDR1 is SQVTM, CDR2 ANQGSEA, per germline. Trimming stripped 7 bases from V and 4 bases from J, with 13 bases between. The CDR3 is made up of 12 amino acids.

On this clone itself: The sample has other DNA sequences that encode this CDR3 too. J is TRBJ1-1 and V is TRBV30; D unresolved. V was pared by 0 bases and J by 4 bases, with 3 bases between. The CDR3 consists of 11 residues. Per germline, CDR1 GTSNPN and CDR2 SVGIG (reference sequence). Here the CDR3 reads CAWSVGTEAFF. CDR3 in DNA: TGTGCCTGGAGTGTAGGCACTGAAGCTTTCTTT.

The J gene is TRBJ2-3, the V gene TRBV29-1, with D possibly matching TRBD2 (7 bases). The CDR3 extends over 14 amino acids. The ends were cut back, 4 bases at V and 2 bases at J, with 13 bases in the middle. Germline V gene sequence: CDR1 SQVTM, CDR2 ANQGSEA. CDR3 loop: CSVVYGGPTDTQYF. The CDR3 DNA sequence: TGCAGCGTTGTATACGGGGGGCCCACAGATACGCAGTATTTT.

The chain links TRBV10-3 to TRBJ2-3; 9 bases are shared with TRBD1. The CDR3 contains 13 residues. CDR1 and CDR2 (germline): ENHRY, SYGVKD. The junction had 2 bases not matched to a gene; V was cut back by 6 bases and J by 4 bases. CDR3 sequence reads: CAISHRGPDTQYF. In nucleotides, the CDR3 is TGTGCCATCAGCCACAGGGGGCCAGATACGCAGTATTTT.

A few counts support this clone. V gene TRBV5-1 combines with J gene TRBJ1-5; a weak D match, TRBD1 (6 bases). This CDR3 region has 15 residues. V was cut by 0 bases and J by 1 base, with 8 bases left in between. Germline V gene sequence: CDR1 SGHRS, CDR2 YFSETQ. CDR3 protein: CASSLDGQSNQPQHF. The CDR3 bases are TGCGCCAGCAGCTTGGACGGACAGAGCAATCAGCCCCAGCATTTT.